This T cell receptor (beta chain) was observed in a study of T cell responses to AZD1222 COVID-19 vaccine. Study outcomes and limitations: Researchers report vaccine-associated CD4 TCRs spanning spike, with dominance at 160-218 and 743-854. No repertoire was sampled before or during the peak T cell response, only after it.

Sequencing was performed with immunoSEQ multiplex PCR; in TCRdb, only in-frame clones are kept and a portion is missing. The data contain 90,000 or so clones, around nine tenths of them singletons. A note on this clone: Antigen: not known.

This CDR3 has 14 amino acids. Trimming took 2 bases from V and 5 from J, leaving 12 bases between them. Germline CDR1 is SEHNR and CDR2 is FQNEAQ (reference sequence). The chain is built from TRBV7-9 and TRBJ1-1; D is possibly TRBD1 (5 bases). The sequenced sample was peripheral blood, obtained 28 days after the second AZD1222 dose. This TCR derives from an adult who received the AZD1222 COVID-19 vaccine. For the CDR3, the DNA is TGTGCCAGCAGCTTAATCGGGGGTTGGACTGAAGCTTTCTTT. Its protein product is CASSLIGGWTEAFF.